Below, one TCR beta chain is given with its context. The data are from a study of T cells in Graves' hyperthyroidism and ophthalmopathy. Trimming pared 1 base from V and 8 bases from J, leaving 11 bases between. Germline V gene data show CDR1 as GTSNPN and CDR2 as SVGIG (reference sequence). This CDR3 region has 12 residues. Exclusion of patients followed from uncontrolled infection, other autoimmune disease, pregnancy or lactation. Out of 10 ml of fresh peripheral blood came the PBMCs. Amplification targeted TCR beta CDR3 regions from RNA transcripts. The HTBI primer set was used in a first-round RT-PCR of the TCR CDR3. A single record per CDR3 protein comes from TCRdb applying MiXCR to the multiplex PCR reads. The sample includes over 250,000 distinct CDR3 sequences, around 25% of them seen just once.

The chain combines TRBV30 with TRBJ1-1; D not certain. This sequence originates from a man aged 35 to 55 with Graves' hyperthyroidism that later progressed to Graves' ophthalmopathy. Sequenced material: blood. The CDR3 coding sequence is TGTGCCTGGAGTGACCCCCTGGGCGAAGCTTTCTTT. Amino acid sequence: CAWSDPLGEAFF.